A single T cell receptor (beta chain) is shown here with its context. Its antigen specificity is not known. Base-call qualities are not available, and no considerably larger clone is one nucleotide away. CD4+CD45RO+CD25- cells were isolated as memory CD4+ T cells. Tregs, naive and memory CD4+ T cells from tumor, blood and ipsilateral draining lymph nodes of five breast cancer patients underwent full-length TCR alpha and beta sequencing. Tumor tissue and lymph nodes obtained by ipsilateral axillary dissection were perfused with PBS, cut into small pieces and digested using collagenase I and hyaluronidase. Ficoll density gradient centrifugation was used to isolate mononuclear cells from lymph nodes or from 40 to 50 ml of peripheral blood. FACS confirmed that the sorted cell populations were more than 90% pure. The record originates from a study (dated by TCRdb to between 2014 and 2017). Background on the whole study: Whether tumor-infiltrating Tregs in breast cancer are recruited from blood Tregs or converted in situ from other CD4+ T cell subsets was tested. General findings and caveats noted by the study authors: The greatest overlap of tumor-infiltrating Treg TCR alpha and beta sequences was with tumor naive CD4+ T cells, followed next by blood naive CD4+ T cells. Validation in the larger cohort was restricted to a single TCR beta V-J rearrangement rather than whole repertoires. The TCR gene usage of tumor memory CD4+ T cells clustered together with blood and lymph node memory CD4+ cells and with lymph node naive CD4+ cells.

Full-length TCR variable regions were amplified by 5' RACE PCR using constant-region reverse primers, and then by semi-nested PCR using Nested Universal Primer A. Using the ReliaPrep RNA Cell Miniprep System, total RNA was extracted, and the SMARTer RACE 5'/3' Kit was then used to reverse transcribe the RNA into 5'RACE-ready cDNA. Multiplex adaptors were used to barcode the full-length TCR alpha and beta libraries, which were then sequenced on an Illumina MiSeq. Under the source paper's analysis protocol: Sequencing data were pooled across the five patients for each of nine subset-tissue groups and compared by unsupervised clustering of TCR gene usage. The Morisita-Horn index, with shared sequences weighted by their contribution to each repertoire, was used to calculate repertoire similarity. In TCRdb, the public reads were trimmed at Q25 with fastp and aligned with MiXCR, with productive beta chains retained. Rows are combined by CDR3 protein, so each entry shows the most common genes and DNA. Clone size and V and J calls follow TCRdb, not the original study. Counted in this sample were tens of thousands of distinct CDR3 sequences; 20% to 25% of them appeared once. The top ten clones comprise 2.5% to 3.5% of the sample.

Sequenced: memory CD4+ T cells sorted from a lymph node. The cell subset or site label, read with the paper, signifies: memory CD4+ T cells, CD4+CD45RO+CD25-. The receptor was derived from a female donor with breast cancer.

The DNA reads as follows: TGTGCCAGCAGTTTTGGTGGGCCCCAGCATTTT. Its translation is CASSFGGPQHF. The chain is assembled from TRBV12-3 or TRBV12-4 and TRBJ1-5; confidence is insufficient to name the D gene. The CDR3, from cysteine to phenylalanine, totals 11 residues. The sequence is cut down to CDR3 DNA, 33 bases in frame from base 1. The V end loses 3 bases and the J end loses 9 bases, and a stretch of 6 bases separates them.